The 7 T cell receptor beta chains reported below all come from one sample, sequenced in a study of T cells after yellow fever vaccination. A single record per CDR3 protein comes from TCRdb applying MiXCR to the 5' RACE reads. The sample carries 620,000 or so distinct CDR3 sequences, roughly 12% recorded once. Sequenced here: PBMCs, sampled on the day of the yellow fever booster vaccination. The receptors shown here come from a young man who received the YFV17D yellow fever vaccine.

The chain has TRBV19 and TRBJ2-1, with a possible D match to TRBD2 (6 bases). Germline V lookup: CDR1 LNHDA, CDR2 SQIVND (reference sequence). V lost 6 bases to trimming and J lost 3 bases, with 9 bases between them. The CDR3 spans 13 residues. CDR3 sequence: CASRRGLYNEQFF. CDR3 DNA sequence: TGTGCCAGTAGGAGGGGACTCTACAATGAGCAGTTCTTC.

The V call is TRBV12-3 or TRBV12-4, the J call TRBJ2-7; 7 bases are a match to TRBD1. The CDR3 extends over 14 amino acids. Trimming cost V 7 bases and J 2 bases; bases outside gene matches: 8. The CDR3 DNA is TGTGCCAGCATGGGGACAGCAATAACCTACGAGCAGTACTTC. It codes for CASMGTAITYEQYF.

This clonotype was seen a few times. The V call is TRBV5-6, the J call TRBJ2-2, with 8 bases that match TRBD1. Germline loops: CDR1 SGHDT, CDR2 YYEEEE. The V segment lost 3 bases and the J segment 13 bases; nucleotides outside the gene matches: 11. The CDR3 consists of 14 residues. CDR3 nucleotides: TGTGCCAGCAGCTCCGATCCCGGACAGGGCGTGCTGTTTTTT. It yields the protein CASSSDPGQGVLFF.

The chain couples TRBV7-6 to TRBJ1-5, with 12 bases aligning to TRBD1. V gave up 3 bases and J gave up 1 base; unmatched junction bases: 4. The germline V gene encodes CDR1 SGHVS and CDR2 FNYEAQ. This CDR3 comprises 17 residues. The CDR3 bases are TGTGCCAGCAGCTTGGGACAGGGGGCGCGGAGCAATCAGCCCCAGCATTTT. This translates into CASSLGQGARSNQPQHF.

This sequence joins TRBV15 and TRBJ1-2, with D possibly matching TRBD1 (6 bases). V lost 5 bases to trimming and J lost 0 bases, with 16 bases between them. This CDR3 is built from 16 residues. Germline V gene sequence: CDR1 LNHNV, CDR2 YYDKDF (reference sequence). The CDR3 DNA reads TGTGCCACCAGCCAATCTCCGGGACAACCTAACTATGGCTACACCTTC. Translation gives CATSQSPGQPNYGYTF.

This clonotype was counted only a few times. The chain uses TRBV13 and TRBJ2-5; 7 positions agree with TRBD1. V shed 4 bases, J shed 4 bases, and the junction held 6 bases outside the gene matches. Germline values: CDR1 PRHDT, CDR2 FYEKMQ (reference sequence). The CDR3 length is 14 residues. CDR3 nucleotides: TGTGCCAGCAGCTGGACCCCAGGGGGAGAGACCCAGTACTTC. It encodes CASSWTPGGETQYF.

This sequence joins TRBV15 and TRBJ1-1; D is uncertain. Germline CDR1 reads LNHNV; CDR2 reads YYDKDF (reference sequence). V was pared by 0 bases and J by 4 bases, with 6 bases between. There are 13 residues in the CDR3. The DNA for the CDR3 is TGTGCCACCAGCAGAGACGGGAGCACTGAAGCTTTCTTT. It encodes CATSRDGSTEAFF.